Presented here are 6 T cell receptor beta chains from one specimen sequenced in a study of T cells after yellow fever vaccination. A single record per CDR3 protein comes from TCRdb applying MiXCR to the 5' RACE reads. The sample lists about 630,000 distinct CDR3 sequences; more than 9% were seen once. The specimen was PBMCs, collected on the day of the yellow fever booster vaccination. All receptors derive from a young man who received the YFV17D yellow fever vaccine.

This clonotype has just a few counts. The CDR3 bases are TGTGCCAGCAGCTTATCCGTTTATGGGGAGCTGTTTTTT. Amino acids: CASSLSVYGELFF. V gene TRBV11-2 combines with J gene TRBJ2-2, with D uncertain. The V end was cut by 2 bases, the J end by 8 bases, with 9 bases between. The length of the CDR3 is 13 residues. Germline lookup yields CDR1 SGHAT and CDR2 FQNNGV.

The chain carries TRBV7-2 and TRBJ2-5, with D unclear. Per the germline V gene, CDR1 is SGHTA and CDR2 is FQGNSA. The V and J ends lost 6 bases and 5 bases respectively, with 13 bases between them. The CDR3 length is 13 residues. CDR3 DNA: TGTGCCAGCAGGAGAGGTGATCGGGAGACCCAGTACTTC. This translates into CASRRGDRETQYF.

This rearrangement joins TRBV20-1 to TRBJ2-1; possibly TRBD1 for D (6 bases). Trimming took 5 bases from V and 3 from J, leaving 17 bases between them. The germline V gene has CDR1 DFQATT and CDR2 SNEGSKA (reference sequence). The CDR3 is 15 amino acids. DNA of the CDR3: TGCAGTGCTCCACGCGGACAGAGAAGCTACAATGAGCAGTTCTTC. The encoded protein is CSAPRGQRSYNEQFF.

This sequence joins TRBV7-2 and TRBJ2-7; D call uncertain. The V gene's germline CDR1 is SGHTA and CDR2 FQGNSA. The V and J ends lost 0 bases and 5 bases respectively, with 11 bases between them. This CDR3 is 14 amino acids long. The CDR3 here is CASSLAPTRDEQYF. Here the CDR3 DNA reads TGTGCCAGCAGCTTAGCCCCGACCCGCGACGAGCAGTACTTC. Complete variable domain (other parts from reference TRBV7-2 and TRBJ2-7): GAGVSQSPSNKVTEKGKDVELRCDPISGHTALYWYRQSLGQGLEFLIYFQGNSAPDKSGLPSDRFSAERTGGSVSTLTIQRTQQEDSAVYLCASSLAPTRDEQYFGPGTRLTVT.

The chain links TRBV12-2 to TRBJ1-4; the table gives TRBD1 as D, unverified against the DNA. TRBV12-2 constitutes a pseudogene. The CDR3 runs 12 residues. CDR3 loop: CASRLVVGTCPF. CDR3 in DNA: TGTGCAAGTCGCTTAGTGGTCGGGACCTGCCCCTTT.

In DNA form, the CDR3 reads TGCAGTGCTAGAGGGGACGGAAACTATGGCTACACCTTC. This encodes CSARGDGNYGYTF. This chain connects TRBV20-1 to TRBJ1-2; D is perhaps TRBD1 (5 bases). The CDR3 runs to 13 residues. Trimming took off 1 base at V and 2 bases at J, with 8 bases between the two ends. From germline, CDR1 is DFQATT and CDR2 SNEGSKA (reference sequence).